This T cell receptor (beta chain) came from a study of blood T cell repertoires in COVID-19. Study background: Cohort 3 donors were reported recovered after two negative PCRs, clearance, or symptom resolution.

As handled by the study authors: Reference gene primer amplification gave estimated nucleated cell counts. The data were produced by immunoSEQ multiplex PCR, yet TCRdb's version contains in-frame clones alone and is incomplete. V and J calls plus clone size are reproduced from that table; the DNA served to infer D and trimming. The table shows some 300,000 clones, with 88% occurring only once. Study members were between about 18 and 95 years old and lived in 25 or so US regions. Assignments of participants to cohorts depended upon their own reported clinical history. The TCR originated in a woman aged 55-75 years in a cohort exposed to, infected with or recovered from COVID-19 (not recorded which). Sequenced sample: PBMCs or T cells enriched from blood (not recorded which).

The DNA for the CDR3 is TGTGCCAGCAGCTGGAGTTCCGGGACAGGGGGAGAGACCCAGTACTTC. Protein sequence: CASSWSSGTGGETQYF. The chain has TRBV11-1 and TRBJ2-5, with TRBD1 matching 11 bases. The CDR3 extends over 16 amino acids. The ends lost 4 bases at V and 4 bases at J; junction bases unmatched: 8. Germline CDR1 and CDR2: SGHAT and FQDESV (reference sequence). The full variable domain, with the rest looked up from reference TRBV11-1 and TRBJ2-5, is EAEVAQSPRYKITEKSQAVAFWCDPISGHATLYWYRQILGQGPELLVQFQDESVVDDSQLPKDRFSAERLKGVDSTLKIQPAELGDSAMYLCASSWSSGTGGETQYFGPGTRLLVL.